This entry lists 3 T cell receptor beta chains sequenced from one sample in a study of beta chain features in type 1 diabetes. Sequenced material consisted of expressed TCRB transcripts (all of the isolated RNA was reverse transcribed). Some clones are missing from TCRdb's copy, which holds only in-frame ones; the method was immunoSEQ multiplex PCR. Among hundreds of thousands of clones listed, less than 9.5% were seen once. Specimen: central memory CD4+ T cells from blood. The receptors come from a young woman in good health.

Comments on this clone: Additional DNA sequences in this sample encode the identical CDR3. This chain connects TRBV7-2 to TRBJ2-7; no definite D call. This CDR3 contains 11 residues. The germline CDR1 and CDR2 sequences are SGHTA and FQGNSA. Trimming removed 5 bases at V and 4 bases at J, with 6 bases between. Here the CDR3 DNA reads TGTGCCAGCAGCCCAGCTTACGAGCAGTACTTC. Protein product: CASSPAYEQYF.

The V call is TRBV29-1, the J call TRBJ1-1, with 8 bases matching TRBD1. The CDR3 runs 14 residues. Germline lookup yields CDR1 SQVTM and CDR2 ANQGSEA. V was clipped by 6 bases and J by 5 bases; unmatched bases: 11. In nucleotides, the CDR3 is TGCAGCGTGGGGAGAGCAGGGGGCAGGACTGAAGCTTTCTTT. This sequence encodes CSVGRAGGRTEAFF. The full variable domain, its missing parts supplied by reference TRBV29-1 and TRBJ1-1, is SAVISQKPSRDICQRGTSLTIQCQVDSQVTMMFWYRQQPGQSLTLIATANQGSEATYESGFVIDKFPISRPNLTFSTLTVSNMSPEDSSIYLCSVGRAGGRTEAFFGQGTRLTVV.

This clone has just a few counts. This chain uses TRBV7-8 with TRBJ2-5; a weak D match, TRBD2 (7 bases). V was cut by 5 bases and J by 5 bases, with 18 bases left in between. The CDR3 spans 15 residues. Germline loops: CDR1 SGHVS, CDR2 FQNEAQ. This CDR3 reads CASSVYRTGGETQYF. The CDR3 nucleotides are TGTGCCAGCAGCGTATACAGGACGGGGGGCGAGACCCAGTACTTC.